Shown below are 21 T cell receptor beta chains from a single sample sequenced in a study of shared clonotypes between healthy human individuals. TCRdb's copy holds only in-frame clones and misses some; the assay was immunoSEQ multiplex PCR. The table lists about 340,000 clones, over 70% of them singletons. Sequencing used memory CD4+ T cells sorted from blood. Subset here: CD45RA-negative fraction. These TCRs come from a man aged 30 to 39 in good health.

This clone was observed a single time. The chain has TRBV2 and TRBJ2-1; no reliable D call. CDR3 length: 11 amino acids. The ends were cut back, 4 bases at V and 11 bases at J, with 9 bases in the middle. Germline V gene sequence: CDR1 SNHLY, CDR2 FYNNEI. CDR3 sequence (DNA): TGTGCCAGCAGTGTACAACTCCAGCAGTTCTTC. It yields the protein CASSVQLQQFF.

V is TRBV14 and J is TRBJ2-7, with TRBD2 identical over 8 bases. The V segment lost 4 bases and the J segment 6 bases; nucleotides outside the gene matches: 11. CDR3 length equals 15 residues. CDR1 is SGHDN, CDR2 FVKESK, per germline. CDR3 DNA: TGTGCCAGCAGCCGTCCGGGACTAGTGAGGAGCGAGCAGTACTTC. Its protein is CASSRPGLVRSEQYF.

The chain links TRBV28 to TRBJ1-5, with 7 positions matching TRBD1. The CDR3 is made up of 14 amino acids. V lost 6 bases, J lost 5 bases, and 7 bases stayed unmatched. Germline V lookup: CDR1 MDHEN, CDR2 SYDVKM. CDR3 loop: CASSLTGAYQPQHF. The CDR3 nucleotides read TGTGCCAGCAGCCTTACAGGGGCCTATCAGCCCCAGCATTTT.

The chain combines TRBV19 with TRBJ2-7, with D perhaps TRBD2 (5 bases). CDR3 length: 12 amino acids. Germline V gene data show CDR1 as LNHDA and CDR2 as SQIVND (reference sequence). V lost 4 bases and J lost 6, with 10 bases in between. Here the CDR3 reads CASSREFGEQYF. CDR3 sequence (DNA): TGTGCCAGTAGTAGGGAGTTTGGCGAGCAGTACTTC.

This chain joins TRBV7-3 and TRBJ2-7; tentative D call: TRBD1 (6 bases). The CDR3 contains 19 residues. Germline CDR1 reads SGHTA; CDR2 reads FQGTGA. Trimming took 1 base from V and 0 from J, leaving 22 bases between them. In DNA, the CDR3 is TGTGCCAGCAGCTTAAATGTCAGCCAGGGGCTTCCCATCTCCTACGAGCAGTACTTC. Translating it yields CASSLNVSQGLPISYEQYF. The whole variable domain, filled in from reference TRBV7-3 and TRBJ2-7, reads GAGVSQTPSNKVTEKGKYVELRCDPISGHTALYWYRQSLGQGPEFLIYFQGTGAADDSGLPNDRFFAVRPEGSVSTLKIQRTERGDSAVYLCASSLNVSQGLPISYEQYFGPGTRLTVT.

The chain recombines TRBV4-1 with TRBJ2-2; no reliable D call. V dropped 4 bases and J dropped 0 bases, with 6 bases sitting between them. Germline lookup yields CDR1 MGHRA and CDR2 YSYEKL. This CDR3 contains 14 residues. This CDR3 is CASSPPTNTGELFF. The DNA of the CDR3 is TGCGCCAGCAGCCCCCCCACGAACACCGGGGAGCTGTTTTTT.

The chain joins TRBV7-9 to TRBJ2-1; 10 nucleotides line up with TRBD1. The germline CDR1 and CDR2 sequences are SEHNR and FQNEAQ (reference sequence). This CDR3 has 15 amino acids. The V gene end was trimmed by 6 bases and the J gene end by 4 bases; junction bases not matched to a gene: 6. CDR3 region: CASSYRQGAYNEQFF. The CDR3 nucleotides are TGTGCCAGCAGTTATCGACAGGGGGCTTACAATGAGCAGTTCTTC.

This chain joins TRBV21-1 and TRBJ2-7; TRBD1 is the table's D call and was not checked against the DNA. TRBV21-1 is labeled a pseudogene. The CDR3 length is 16 residues. CDR3 nucleotides: TGTGCCAGCAGCAAAGGGGACAGCCGATACCCCTACGAGCAGTACTTC. Translated: CASSKGDSRYPYEQYF.

V is TRBV10-3 and J is TRBJ2-3; 9 nucleotides line up with TRBD2. The germline gives CDR1 ENHRY, CDR2 SYGVKD. The J segment lost 0 bases and the V segment lost 8 bases, leaving 9 bases of the junction unmatched. This CDR3 has 16 residues. CDR3 nucleotides: TGTGCCATCCCCCGCGGGACTAGCCAAAGCACAGATACGCAGTATTTT. Amino acids: CAIPRGTSQSTDTQYF.

The chain combines TRBV6-5 with TRBJ2-1, with 8 bases identical to TRBD2. This CDR3 is 16 amino acids long. Germline loops: CDR1 MNHEY, CDR2 SVGAGI. The V gene end was trimmed by 2 bases and the J gene end by 6 bases; junction bases not matched to a gene: 9. The CDR3 sequence is CASSYRGLARSNEQFF. The CDR3 coding sequence is TGTGCCAGCAGTTACCGAGGACTAGCAAGGTCCAATGAGCAGTTCTTC.

The J gene is TRBJ2-7, the V gene TRBV7-9; TRBD2 matches at 10 bases. J was trimmed by 4 bases and V by 6 bases; bases with no gene match: 15. The length of the CDR3 is 17 residues. Germline loops: CDR1 SEHNR, CDR2 FQNEAQ (reference sequence). The CDR3 DNA follows: TGTGCCAGCAGGTCCCGGACTAGCGGACGTGTAATTTACGAGCAGTACTTC. It encodes CASRSRTSGRVIYEQYF.

This chain connects TRBV11-2 to TRBJ2-1, with D possibly being TRBD1 (6 bases). The germline V gene encodes CDR1 SGHAT and CDR2 FQNNGV. Trimming left V 1 base short and J 0 bases short, with 19 bases between. CDR3 length: 19 residues. Here the CDR3 reads CASSLGDMTGYSSYNEQFF. CDR3 in DNA: TGTGCCAGCAGCTTAGGGGACATGACAGGATACAGCTCCTACAATGAGCAGTTCTTC.

The chain employs TRBV2 and TRBJ2-7; 9 bases agree with TRBD1. The germline V gene encodes CDR1 SNHLY and CDR2 FYNNEI. V lost 6 bases to trimming and J lost 3 bases; unmatched junction nucleotides: 6. CDR3 size: 14 residues. CDR3 region: CASSRDRANYEQYF. The CDR3 DNA reads as TGTGCCAGCAGCCGGGACAGGGCAAACTACGAGCAGTACTTC. Together with reference TRBV2 and TRBJ2-7, the CDR3 gives the full variable domain: EPEVTQTPSHQVTQMGQEVILRCVPISNHLYFYWYRQILGQKVEFLVSFYNNEISEKSEIFDDQFSVERPDGSNFTLKIRSTKLEDSAMYFCASSRDRANYEQYFGPGTRLTVT.

This clone appeared once. The chain is built from TRBV4-3 and TRBJ1-4, with D possibly matching TRBD1 (6 bases). Germline loops: CDR1 LGHNA, CDR2 YSLEER. V gave up 0 bases and J gave up 8 bases, with 13 bases separating them. This CDR3 spans 15 amino acids. This CDR3 is CASSQEGQRGEKLFF. As DNA, the CDR3 is TGCGCCAGCAGCCAAGAAGGGCAGAGGGGGGAAAAACTGTTTTTT.

This clone was picked up a small number of times. This chain connects TRBV11-1 to TRBJ2-1, with 7 bases that match TRBD1. The CDR3 totals 12 residues. CDR1 and CDR2 from the germline V gene are SGHAT and FQDESV (reference sequence). With 5 bases clipped from V and 12 bases from J, the junction kept 7 bases outside the gene matches. The CDR3 spells CASSPGTVVQFF. In DNA form, the CDR3 reads TGTGCCAGCAGCCCTGGGACAGTGGTGCAGTTCTTC. Drawing the rest from reference TRBV11-1 and TRBJ2-1, the complete variable domain is EAEVAQSPRYKITEKSQAVAFWCDPISGHATLYWYRQILGQGPELLVQFQDESVVDDSQLPKDRFSAERLKGVDSTLKIQPAELGDSAMYLCASSPGTVVQFFGPGTRLTVL.

The rearrangement joins TRBV6-6 to TRBJ2-1, with D hard to call. Germline V gene sequence: CDR1 MNHNY, CDR2 SVGAGI (reference sequence). The CDR3 covers 14 residues. Trimming removed 2 bases at V and 4 bases at J, with 9 bases between. The CDR3 region is CASSYGSGYNEQFF. DNA for the CDR3: TGTGCCAGCAGTTACGGCTCCGGGTACAATGAGCAGTTCTTC.

This chain links TRBV9 with TRBJ2-6; the D is unclear. There are 17 residues in the CDR3. Trimming took 0 bases from V and 4 from J, leaving 14 bases between them. The germline V gene has CDR1 SGDLS and CDR2 YYNGEE. The CDR3 region has the DNA TGTGCCAGCAGCGTAGTCGCCATAGGGCAGGGGGCCAACGTCCTGACTTTC. Translated: CASSVVAIGQGANVLTF. The full variable domain, completed using reference TRBV9 and TRBJ2-6, is DSGVTQTPKHLITATGQRVTLRCSPRSGDLSVYWYQQSLDQGLQFLIQYYNGEERAKGNILERFSAQQFPDLHSELNLSSLELGDSALYFCASSVVAIGQGANVLTFGAGSRLTVL.

This chain links TRBV10-2 with TRBJ2-1, with D unclear. Trimming shortened V by 4 bases and J by 0 bases, and 7 bases separated the two germline ends. The CDR3 spans 14 residues. The germline gives CDR1 WSHSY, CDR2 SAAADI. The DNA of the CDR3 is TGCGCCAGCAGTGTTACAAACTCCTACAATGAGCAGTTCTTC. It encodes CASSVTNSYNEQFF.

As concerns this clone: Other DNA sequences in the sample encode the same CDR3. This chain connects TRBV5-8 to TRBJ2-3; D gene uncertain. CDR1 is SGHTS, CDR2 YDEGEE, per germline. The CDR3 has 12 residues. V gave up 4 bases and J gave up 3 bases, with 6 bases separating them. In DNA, the CDR3 is TGTGCCAGCAGCAGATGGACAGATACGCAGTATTTT. This encodes CASSRWTDTQYF.

V is TRBV11-2 and J is TRBJ2-1, with D possibly matching TRBD1 (6 bases). The length of the CDR3 is 18 residues. Germline V lookup: CDR1 SGHAT, CDR2 FQNNGV. V gave up 6 bases and J gave up 3 bases, with 24 bases separating them. The CDR3 is CASRPTDGAGEGYNEQFF. The CDR3 nucleotides read TGTGCCAGCAGACCAACAGATGGGGCAGGGGAAGGCTACAATGAGCAGTTCTTC.

The chain couples TRBV6-5 to TRBJ1-4; TRBD1 might be the D (5 bases). Germline V lookup: CDR1 MNHEY, CDR2 SVGAGI. This CDR3 is 14 amino acids long. Trimming cost V 4 bases and J 5 bases, with 11 bases left between them. CDR3 nucleotides: TGTGCCAGCAGTTCAGGGACGTTGAATGAAAAACTGTTTTTT. It codes for CASSSGTLNEKLFF.